The sequence of this TCR beta chain was determined in a study of molecular identifiers for immune sequencing clone quantification. Findings and limits, study-wide: More than 97% of effector molecules, versus under 1% of naive-cell molecules, belonged to clones above 20 RNA copies. Amid about a million naive cells, spiked Jurkat TCR RNA from one cell was reportedly still detectable.

Preparation methods for the bulk TCR libraries were those previously described, with listed TCR primers. TCRdb re-derived calls from the PCR reads in MiXCR, one entry per CDR3 protein. The sample lists about 630,000 distinct CDR3 sequences, 25% seen once, with 0.7% to 0.95% in the top ten. The CDR3 consists of 14 residues. CDR1 and CDR2 from the germline V gene are SGHRS and YFSETQ. V was clipped by 3 bases and J by 2 bases, with 12 bases between them. This clonotype was recorded a few times. What it binds is unknown. When naive CD8 T cells were sorted, they were gated as CD8+CD4-CCR7+CD45RA+. The chain joins TRBV5-1 to TRBJ2-7; either TRBD1 or TRBD2 may supply D (5 bases each). This clonotype was sampled from a human donor in good health. Some libraries in this study had Jurkat cell RNA spiked in. The sample comprised naive CD8+ T cells from blood, with Jurkat cell RNA spiked in. The subset: FACS-sorted CD8+CD4-CCR7+CD45RA+ naive T cells. Here the CDR3 DNA reads TGCGCCAGCAGCTCCGGGGCCGGGGCCTACGAGCAGTACTTC. Translated: CASSSGAGAYEQYF.